A single T cell receptor (beta chain) is shown here with its context. The target antigen is unknown. The Oncomine TCR Beta short-read assay was what sequenced the DNA obtained from cultured CD4+ T cells. Each CDR3 protein is one row after TCRdb ran MiXCR on the PCR reads. In the table there are under 25,000 distinct CDR3 sequences, around 40% of which are singletons. The entry originates in a study of vaccination and CD4 T cells after COVID-19. Background on the study: Post-COVID samples had a sampling time that fell a median approximately 93 days after diagnosis (range 35 to 161).

Treatment of the sample: approximately nine-day PBMC culture with coronavirus spike peptide pools or control peptides (ViraFEST assay). Culture of two million PBMCs per well took place with about 9.8 IU/ml IL-2 and 9 to 10 ug/ml peptide pools. On day 3 and again on day 7, fresh IL-2 medium was used to replace half the medium. This sequence originates from a human donor who had recovered from COVID-19. The sample here was CD4+ T cells from blood, cultured in vitro, taken before SARS-CoV-2 vaccination.

The CDR3 here is CASSHVGTGHEQFF. The DNA of the CDR3 is TGTGCCAGCAGCCACGTTGGGACTGGCCATGAGCAGTTCTTC. The chain is built from TRBV11-3 and TRBJ2-1; D might be TRBD2 (6 bases). The CDR3 runs 14 residues. V was trimmed by 5 bases and J by 8 bases, leaving 16 bases between them. Germline V lookup: CDR1 SGHNT, CDR2 YENEEA.